This is a list of T cell receptor beta chains from one sample in a study of shared clonotypes between healthy human individuals. Repertoires were generated with immunoSEQ multiplex PCR, while TCRdb's copy carries only in-frame clones and drops some. The table records roughly 1,100,000 clones, 70% to 80% of them present only once. Input material: memory CD4+ T cells sorted from blood. Every receptor here comes from a man between 18 and 29 years old in good health. The CDR3 runs from the conserved cysteine through the conserved F or W. A D gene is named only where the DNA matches it firmly. Part of the rows lack a size; the others show once, few, many or a class for expanded clones.

>TRBV18|TRBJ2-2|.|15|.
CASSPQPVNTGELFF
TGTGCCAGCTCACCGCAACCGGTCAACACCGGGGAGCTGTTTTTT
>TRBV15|TRBJ1-2|.|15|TRBD1
CATSSLMGQGYGYTF
TGTGCCACCAGCAGTTTAATGGGACAGGGGTATGGCTACACCTTC
>TRBV7-8|TRBJ1-2|once|16|.
CASSELGGVSRSSYTF
TGTGCCAGCAGCGAATTGGGGGGCGTGAGTCGCTCTAGCTACACCTTC
>TRBV2|TRBJ1-4|.|14|TRBD1
CASMRVGGREKLFF
TGTGCCAGCATGCGGGTAGGGGGCCGGGAAAAACTGTTTTTT
>TRBV4-3|TRBJ2-1|.|15|TRBD1
CASSQGPGQVNEQFF
TGCGCCAGCAGCCAAGGTCCAGGACAGGTCAATGAGCAGTTCTTC
>TRBV5-1|TRBJ2-4|.|15|.
CASSLWALDKNIQYF
TGCGCCAGCAGCTTATGGGCTCTGGACAAAAACATTCAGTACTTC
>TRBV28|TRBJ1-1|.|14|.
CASSLRQLNTEAFF
TGTGCCAGCAGTTTAAGGCAACTGAACACTGAAGCTTTCTTT
>TRBV11-2|TRBJ2-1|.|16|TRBD2
CASSLRELAGRTEQFF
TGTGCCAGCAGCTTACGTGAACTAGCGGGAAGGACTGAGCAGTTCTTC
>TRBV5-6|TRBJ1-2|once|13|.
CASSLVSSYGYTF
TGTGCCAGCAGCTTAGTCAGTTCTTATGGCTACACCTTC
>TRBV9|TRBJ2-5|.|15|.
CASSPTQLGGETQYF
TGTGCCAGCAGCCCAACTCAACTCGGAGGAGAGACCCAGTACTTC
>TRBV5-1|TRBJ2-7|.|13|.
CASSGQGRDEQYF
TGCGCCAGCAGCGGTCAGGGCCGCGACGAGCAGTACTTC
>TRBV6-1|TRBJ1-2|once|15|.
CASRSRGAANYGYTF
TGTGCCAGCAGATCGCGAGGGGCAGCGAACTATGGCTACACCTTC
>TRBV19|TRBJ2-5|.|14|.
CASSIGGRQETQYF
TGTGCCAGTAGTATAGGGGGGCGGCAAGAGACCCAGTACTTC
>TRBV2|TRBJ2-1|.|16|TRBD2
CASSRTTSGVYNEQFF
TGTGCCAGCAGCCGTACAACTAGCGGGGTTTACAATGAGCAGTTCTTC
>TRBV6-6|TRBJ2-5|.|13|TRBD1
CASSRTGTETQYF
TGTGCCAGCAGTCGGACAGGGACAGAGACCCAGTACTTC
>TRBV19|TRBJ1-2|.|13|.
CASSSPQGYGYTF
TGTGCCAGTAGTTCACCTCAGGGCTATGGCTACACCTTC
>TRBV7-9|TRBJ1-1|.|14|.
CASSPGGSNTEAFF
TGTGCCAGCAGCCCGGGAGGATCTAACACTGAAGCTTTCTTT
>TRBV11-2|TRBJ2-5|.|14|.
CASSLDGIKETQYF
TGTGCCAGCAGCTTAGATGGAATTAAAGAGACCCAGTACTTC
>TRBV10-3|TRBJ2-7|.|14|TRBD1
CAISEVQGVDEQYF
TGTGCCATCAGTGAGGTACAGGGGGTGGACGAGCAGTACTTC
>TRBV4-1|TRBJ2-3|few|15|TRBD1
CASSQGRTGADTQYF
TGCGCCAGCAGCCAGGGGAGGACAGGGGCAGATACGCAGTATTTT
>TRBV19|TRBJ1-6|few|15|.
CASSWGGPNNSPLHF
TGTGCCAGTAGTTGGGGGGGCCCGAATAATTCACCCCTCCACTTT
>TRBV7-8|TRBJ1-5|few|12|.
CASSSVRQPQHF
TGTGCCAGCAGCTCCGTAAGGCAGCCCCAGCATTTT
>TRBV9|TRBJ1-6|.|16|.
CASSVGGSSYNSPLHF
TGTGCCAGCAGCGTAGGGGGGAGCTCCTATAATTCACCCCTCCACTTT
>TRBV30|TRBJ1-3|.|14|.
CAWSVGFSGNTIYF
TGTGCCTGGAGTGTCGGGTTTTCTGGAAACACCATATATTTT